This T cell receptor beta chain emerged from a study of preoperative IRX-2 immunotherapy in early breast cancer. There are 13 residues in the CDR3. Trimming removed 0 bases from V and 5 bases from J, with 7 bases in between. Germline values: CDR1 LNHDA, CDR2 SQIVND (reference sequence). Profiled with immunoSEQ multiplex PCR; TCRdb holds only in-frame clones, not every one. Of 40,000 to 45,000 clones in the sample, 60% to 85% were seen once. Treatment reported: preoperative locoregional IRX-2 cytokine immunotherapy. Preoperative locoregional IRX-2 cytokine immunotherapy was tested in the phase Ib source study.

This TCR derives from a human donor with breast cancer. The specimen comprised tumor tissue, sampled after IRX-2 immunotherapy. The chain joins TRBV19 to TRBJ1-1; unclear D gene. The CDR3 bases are TGTGCCAGTAGTATAGATGCCGGTACTGAAGCTTTCTTT. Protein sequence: CASSIDAGTEAFF.